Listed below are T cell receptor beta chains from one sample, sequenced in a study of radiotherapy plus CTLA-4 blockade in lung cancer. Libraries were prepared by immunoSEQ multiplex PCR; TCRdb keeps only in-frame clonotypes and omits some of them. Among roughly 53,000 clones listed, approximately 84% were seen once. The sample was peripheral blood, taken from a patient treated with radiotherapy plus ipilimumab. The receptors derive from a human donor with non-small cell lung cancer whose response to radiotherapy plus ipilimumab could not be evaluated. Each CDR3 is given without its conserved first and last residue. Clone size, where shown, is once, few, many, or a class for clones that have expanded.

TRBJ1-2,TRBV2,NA,ASSSDRGGYGYT
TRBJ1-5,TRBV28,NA,ASSLHGNQPQH
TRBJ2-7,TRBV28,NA,ASSLAGQGYEQY
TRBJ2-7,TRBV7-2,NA,ASSLTSGRGEQY
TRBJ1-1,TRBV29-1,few,SVEPDNRNTEAF
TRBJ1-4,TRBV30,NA,AWGFTGINEKLF
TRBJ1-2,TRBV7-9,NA,ASSFSFRQGADGYT
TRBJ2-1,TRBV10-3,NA,AISDGGESYNEQF
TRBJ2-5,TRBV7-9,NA,ASSAPGQQETQY
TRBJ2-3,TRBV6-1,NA,ASNSRRTDTQY
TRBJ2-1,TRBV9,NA,ASSAGQGMTDEQF
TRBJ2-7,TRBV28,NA,ASGDRYYEQY
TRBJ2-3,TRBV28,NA,ASSFERRSTDTQY
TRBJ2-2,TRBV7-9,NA,ASSWQEGGELF
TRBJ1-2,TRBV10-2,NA,ASRSWDRGFGGYT
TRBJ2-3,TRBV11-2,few,ASSPWGRLADTQY
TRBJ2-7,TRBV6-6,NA,ASSYGAGHYEQY
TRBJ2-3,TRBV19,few,ASSIDTDNTQY
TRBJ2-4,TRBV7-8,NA,ASSRPGQGALSKNIQY
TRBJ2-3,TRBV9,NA,ASSVALAGGDTQY
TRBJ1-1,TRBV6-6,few,ASSQLGEGRVEAF
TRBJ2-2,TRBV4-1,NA,ASSLMGGSRNTGELF
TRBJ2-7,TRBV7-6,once,ASSKRTGGSAYEQY
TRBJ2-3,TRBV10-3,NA,AISELIAGSSTDTQY
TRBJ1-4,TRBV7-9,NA,ASSSHPATRGEKLF
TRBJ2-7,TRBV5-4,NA,ASSPDSGGTYEQY
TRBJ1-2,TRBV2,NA,ASRADRKDGYT